This T cell receptor beta chain was identified in a study of memory CD4+ T cells and cytomegalovirus serostatus. This table comes from immunoSEQ multiplex PCR, and its TCRdb copy is limited to in-frame clones, with some not included. This repertoire shows some 58,000 clones, more than 70% found once; its top ten account for about 0.9%. Single viable CD3+CD4+CD8-CD45RO+ cells were sorted as the memory CD4+ T cells. Germline assignment: CDR1 SGHNT and CDR2 YYREEE (reference sequence). Germline trimming cut 1 base from V and 2 bases from J; bases unmatched to any gene: 8. The CDR3 extends over 17 amino acids. A single count supports this clone.

This TCR came from an adult in good health and CMV-seronegative. This chain joins TRBV5-4 and TRBJ2-1, with 8 bases matching TRBD2. Sequenced sample: memory CD4+ T cells from blood. The chain's CDR3 is CASSLSAGGQTYNEQFF. The DNA of the CDR3 is TGTGCCAGCAGCTTGAGTGCGGGGGGTCAAACCTACAATGAGCAGTTCTTC.